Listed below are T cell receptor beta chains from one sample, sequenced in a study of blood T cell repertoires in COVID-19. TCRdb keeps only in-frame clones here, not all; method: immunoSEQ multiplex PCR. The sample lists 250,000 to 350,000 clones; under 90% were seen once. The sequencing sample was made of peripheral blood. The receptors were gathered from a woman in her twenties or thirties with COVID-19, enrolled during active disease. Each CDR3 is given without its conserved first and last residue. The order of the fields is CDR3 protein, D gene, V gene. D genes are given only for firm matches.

CDR3 protein: ASSLTGTRAKNIQY
D gene: -
V gene: TRBV11-2

CDR3 protein: ASSELELETQY
D gene: -
V gene: TRBV6-1

CDR3 protein: ASSHFRDTYTYEQY
D gene: -
V gene: TRBV3-1/TRBV3-2

CDR3 protein: ASTQFPRGAIGETQY
D gene: -
V gene: TRBV7-7

CDR3 protein: ASSSQGLTEAF
D gene: -
V gene: TRBV7-3

CDR3 protein: ARSFWRVYGYT
D gene: -
V gene: TRBV5-3

CDR3 protein: ASSSRTSGRASYEQY
D gene: TRBD2
V gene: TRBV7-6

CDR3 protein: ASSWDRDTEAF
D gene: TRBD1
V gene: TRBV12-3/TRBV12-4

CDR3 protein: ASSLAGTGELF
D gene: -
V gene: TRBV5-6

CDR3 protein: ASAGQGVHEQY
D gene: TRBD1
V gene: TRBV5-1

CDR3 protein: ASSTGNQPQH
D gene: -
V gene: TRBV19

CDR3 protein: AWSETGYGTDTQY
D gene: TRBD1
V gene: TRBV30

CDR3 protein: ASKPRRVNTEAF
D gene: -
V gene: TRBV14

CDR3 protein: ASRKTGRLDGNTIY
D gene: -
V gene: TRBV5-8

CDR3 protein: ASSLGELSNQPQH
D gene: -
V gene: TRBV5-1

CDR3 protein: ASSVGQLNTEAF
D gene: TRBD1
V gene: TRBV28

CDR3 protein: ASSWRQREGGNEQF
D gene: TRBD2
V gene: TRBV5-1

CDR3 protein: ASSLDGSLQY
D gene: -
V gene: TRBV11-3

CDR3 protein: ASSFGREGPYEQY
D gene: TRBD2
V gene: TRBV27

CDR3 protein: ASSPGLAAYEQY
D gene: TRBD2
V gene: TRBV5-6

CDR3 protein: ASSFAGGRTEAF
D gene: -
V gene: TRBV7-9

CDR3 protein: ASSLIGTSNNEQF
D gene: TRBD2
V gene: TRBV11-1

CDR3 protein: ASSWTTNSYNEQF
D gene: -
V gene: TRBV27

CDR3 protein: ASNGGPTNEKLF
D gene: -
V gene: TRBV19

CDR3 protein: ASSPLGQVQTDTQY
D gene: TRBD1
V gene: TRBV18

CDR3 protein: SVGVVAKNIQY
D gene: -
V gene: TRBV29-1

CDR3 protein: ASTPPQGEAF
D gene: -
V gene: TRBV19

CDR3 protein: ASSEGLADSGYT
D gene: -
V gene: TRBV2

CDR3 protein: ASSSDRRQETQY
D gene: -
V gene: TRBV11-2

CDR3 protein: SVAGLGLYNEQF
D gene: TRBD2
V gene: TRBV29-1

CDR3 protein: ASSQGTGTGGYT
D gene: -
V gene: TRBV4-1

CDR3 protein: ASSLTRQSKNTEAF
D gene: -
V gene: TRBV7-3

CDR3 protein: ASQRGTTYNEQF
D gene: TRBD2
V gene: TRBV5-5

CDR3 protein: ASRHNNEQF
D gene: -
V gene: TRBV11-2

CDR3 protein: ASSFRSGSGDTQY
D gene: TRBD2
V gene: TRBV5-1

CDR3 protein: ASSPGQGESEQY
D gene: TRBD1
V gene: TRBV7-9

CDR3 protein: ASKPGGVWTEAF
D gene: -
V gene: TRBV28

CDR3 protein: ASSRRGTSGTHEQF
D gene: TRBD2
V gene: TRBV27

CDR3 protein: AVGTGGAGNTEAF
D gene: TRBD1
V gene: TRBV30

CDR3 protein: ASSRLAGGPYEQF
D gene: TRBD2
V gene: TRBV7-9

CDR3 protein: ATSDIASRTYNEQF
D gene: -
V gene: TRBV24-1

CDR3 protein: ASSYLGAGEISGELF
D gene: TRBD2
V gene: TRBV6-2/TRBV6-3

CDR3 protein: ATKNRENTEAF
D gene: -
V gene: TRBV24-1

CDR3 protein: ASSTPRGGDYGYT
D gene: -
V gene: TRBV7-9

CDR3 protein: ASSQDFLAGVQETQY
D gene: TRBD2
V gene: TRBV3-1/TRBV3-2

CDR3 protein: ASSILDSSNQPQH
D gene: -
V gene: TRBV19

CDR3 protein: ASSLDRGSEQF
D gene: -
V gene: TRBV11-3

CDR3 protein: ASSYSGLLQETQY
D gene: -
V gene: TRBV6-5